A single sample gave rise to the 6 T cell receptor beta chains below, sequenced in a study of cytomegalovirus exposure and HLA in healthy donors. The PCR employed 60 Vbeta primers together with 13 Jbeta primers. Only in-frame clones appear in the TCRdb table, and some are missing; sequencing was by immunoSEQ multiplex PCR. The profile shows around 90,000 clones, around three quarters of them singletons. Material: PBMCs. The receptor source for this set is a young man in good health and CMV-seronegative.

The chain recombines TRBV30 with TRBJ1-1; D is uncertain. Trimming removed 7 bases from V and 2 bases from J, with 14 bases in between. CDR1 is GTSNPN and CDR2 is SVGIG in the germline V gene (reference sequence). This CDR3 region has 13 residues. CDR3 nucleotide sequence: TGTGCCTACGAGTCACAGTCCAACACTGAAGCTTTCTTT. Residues: CAYESQSNTEAFF.

This clone was detected only once. The chain joins TRBV19 to TRBJ1-6, with TRBD1 identical over 7 bases. CDR1 is LNHDA, CDR2 SQIVND, per germline (reference sequence). This CDR3 has 13 residues. V gave up 8 bases and J gave up 6 bases; unmatched junction bases: 4. As DNA, the CDR3 is TGTGCCAGTGGGACAGACTTTAATTCACCCCTCCACTTT. It specifies CASGTDFNSPLHF.

This clone was recorded a few times. The rearrangement links TRBV7-9 to TRBJ1-1; D is possibly TRBD1 (5 bases). The CDR3 sequence is 15 residues long. Germline V CDR1 and CDR2: SEHNR, FQNEAQ (reference sequence). Deletions cut 5 bases from V and 3 bases from J, with 16 bases between. CDR3 in DNA: TGTGCCAGCAGCGCCTCCGGGGGGTGGGACACTGAAGCTTTCTTT. This gives the protein CASSASGGWDTEAFF.

The V call is TRBV29-1, the J call TRBJ2-1, with TRBD1 matching 10 bases. Trimming removed 5 bases from V and 5 bases from J; junction bases left unmatched: 6. CDR1 SQVTM and CDR2 ANQGSEA come from the germline V gene. This CDR3 comprises 14 residues. The CDR3: CSVMDRGTNNEQFF. The CDR3 region has the DNA TGCAGCGTTATGGACAGGGGGACTAACAATGAGCAGTTCTTC.

This chain uses TRBV30 with TRBJ2-1, with 7 bases fitting TRBD2. This CDR3 is built from 14 residues. Germline CDR1 reads GTSNPN; CDR2 reads SVGIG (reference sequence). Trimming removed 3 bases from V and 7 bases from J; junction bases left unmatched: 9. For the CDR3, the DNA is TGTGCCTGGAGGCTCAGGAGGCGGGGGAATGAGCAGTTCTTC. Translating gives CAWRLRRRGNEQFF.

This rearrangement joins TRBV15 to TRBJ1-5; the match to TRBD1 covers 9 bases. The CDR3 is 17 amino acids. V shed 0 bases and J 2 bases; nucleotides not matched to a gene: 5. The germline V gene has CDR1 LNHNV and CDR2 YYDKDF (reference sequence). The CDR3 DNA follows: TGTGCCACCAGCAGAGATCGTTACAGGGGGCGCAATCAGCCCCAGCATTTT. Encoded protein: CATSRDRYRGRNQPQHF.